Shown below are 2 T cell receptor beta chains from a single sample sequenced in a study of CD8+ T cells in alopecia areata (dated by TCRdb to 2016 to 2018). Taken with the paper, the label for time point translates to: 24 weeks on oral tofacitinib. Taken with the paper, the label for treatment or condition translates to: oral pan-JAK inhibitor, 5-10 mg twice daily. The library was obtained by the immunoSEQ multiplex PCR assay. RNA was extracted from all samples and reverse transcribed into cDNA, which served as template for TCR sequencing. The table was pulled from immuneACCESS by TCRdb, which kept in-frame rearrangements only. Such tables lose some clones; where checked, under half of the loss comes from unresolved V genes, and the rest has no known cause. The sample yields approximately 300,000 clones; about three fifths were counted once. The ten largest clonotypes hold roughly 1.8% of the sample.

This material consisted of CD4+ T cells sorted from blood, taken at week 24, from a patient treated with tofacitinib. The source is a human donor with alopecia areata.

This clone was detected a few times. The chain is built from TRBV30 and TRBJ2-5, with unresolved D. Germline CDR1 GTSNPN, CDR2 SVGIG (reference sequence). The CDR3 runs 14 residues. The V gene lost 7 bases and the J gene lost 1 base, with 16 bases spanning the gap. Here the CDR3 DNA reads TGTGCCTCCCAGGACGCGCCGGGCCAAGAGACCCAGTACTTC. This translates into CASQDAPGQETQYF.

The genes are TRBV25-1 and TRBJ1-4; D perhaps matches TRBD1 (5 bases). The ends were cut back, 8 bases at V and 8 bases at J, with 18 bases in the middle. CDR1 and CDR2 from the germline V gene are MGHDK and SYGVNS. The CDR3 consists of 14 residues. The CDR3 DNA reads TGTGCCAGCCAGCGGCAGGGCTTTGGGGAAAAACTGTTTTTT. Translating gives CASQRQGFGEKLFF.